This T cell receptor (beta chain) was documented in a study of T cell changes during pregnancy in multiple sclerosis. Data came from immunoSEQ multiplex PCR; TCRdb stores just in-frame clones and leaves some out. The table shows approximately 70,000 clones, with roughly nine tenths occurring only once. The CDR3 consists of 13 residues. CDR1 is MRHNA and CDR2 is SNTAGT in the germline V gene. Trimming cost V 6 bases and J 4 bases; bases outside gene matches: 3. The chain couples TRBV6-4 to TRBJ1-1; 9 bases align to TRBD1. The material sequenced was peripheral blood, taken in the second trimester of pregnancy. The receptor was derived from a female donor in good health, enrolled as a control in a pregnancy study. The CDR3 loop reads CASSQQGATEAFF. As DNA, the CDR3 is TGTGCCAGCAGCCAACAGGGGGCCACTGAAGCTTTCTTT.